These T cell receptor beta chains were read from a single sample in a study of somatic mutations in cytotoxic T cells in rheumatoid arthritis. Sequencing used immunoSEQ multiplex PCR; TCRdb keeps in-frame clones, though not all of them. The table shows roughly 32,000 clones, with more than 75% occurring only once. The sample was CD8+ T cells sorted from blood. Receptors were obtained from an adult with rheumatoid arthritis. Both conserved end residues are trimmed from each CDR3.

length: 13; V: TRBV5-8; CDR3: ASSIPGTGNQPQH
length: 11; V: TRBV7-9; CDR3: ASSGGGNTEAF
length: 14; V: TRBV5-5; CDR3: ASTPGAPRGTGELF
length: 11; V: TRBV11-2; CDR3: ASSLTRTGELF
length: 14; V: TRBV11-2; CDR3: ASSPLGGLGGQPQH
length: 16; V: TRBV4-1; CDR3: ASSLVQAGKNSNQPQH
length: 13; V: TRBV11-1; CDR3: ASSPGAVGSDTQY
length: 11; V: TRBV7-8; CDR3: ASRRRGGETQY
length: 13; V: TRBV14; CDR3: ASSRGAGVLEKLF
length: 14; V: TRBV29-1; CDR3: SVEDRGGLRYNEQF
length: 13; V: TRBV2; CDR3: ASMRGQLPWETQY
length: 11; V: TRBV14; CDR3: ASSPRTGNEQF
length: 14; V: TRBV29-1; CDR3: SVTPGQGRDNEKLF
length: 13; V: TRBV5-4; CDR3: ASSTGPAVGETQY
length: 12; V: TRBV19; CDR3: ASSIGGQGTEAF
length: 13; V: TRBV9; CDR3: ASNLAGLYTDTQY
length: 13; V: TRBV4-1; CDR3: ASSQESGGPYEQY
length: 16; V: TRBV23-1; CDR3: ASSASELRTKSGQRPD
length: 11; V: TRBV9; CDR3: ASSVGDSYEQY
length: 16; V: TRBV23-1; CDR3: ASSQSPGTGVAKNIQY
length: 14; V: TRBV13; CDR3: ASSFSDNLLKIEQF
length: 10; V: TRBV5-4; CDR3: ASWTERGEQY
length: 14; V: TRBV29-1; CDR3: SVEAWGTEATDTQY
length: 14; V: TRBV6-5; CDR3: ASSSSGGPTYNEQF
length: 16; V: TRBV7-9; CDR3: ASSFPSSGGRGNTEAF
length: 13; V: TRBV5-1; CDR3: ASSLAGGQGPEAF
length: 12; V: TRBV6-5; CDR3: TTSGSSSYNEQF
length: 10; V: TRBV5-1; CDR3: ASSWRGYEQY
length: 13; V: TRBV7-9; CDR3: ASSAGTSYTGELF
length: 13; V: TRBV19; CDR3: ASSPLTGYTGELF
length: 12; V: TRBV19; CDR3: ASTLRQGGTEAF
length: 13; V: TRBV27; CDR3: ASSTGRAAPDTQY
length: 14; V: TRBV9; CDR3: ASSRPGQYSGNTIY
length: 13; V: TRBV5-5; CDR3: ASSSAGQGTGEAF
length: 14; V: TRBV27; CDR3: ASSLSTGGISYEQY
length: 11; V: TRBV30; CDR3: AWSPRTPGELF
length: 12; V: TRBV5-4; CDR3: ASSSGQPNYGYT
length: 12; V: TRBV18; CDR3: ASSTTGLNTEAF
length: 11; V: TRBV6-5; CDR3: ASSYSSSGGQY
length: 11; V: TRBV2; CDR3: ASIDYSYNEQF
length: 14; V: TRBV30; CDR3: AWSSPPGTANTEAF